Shown below are 15 T cell receptor beta chains from a single sample sequenced in a study of T cells in Graves' hyperthyroidism and ophthalmopathy. Using RNA transcripts as the source, TCR beta CDR3 regions were amplified. First-round RT-PCR of the TCR CDR3 relied on the HTBI primer set. TCRdb re-called the multiplex PCR reads with MiXCR, one entry per CDR3 protein. The data contain roughly 750,000 distinct CDR3 sequences, roughly 15% of them singletons. Material: blood. These TCRs come from a man between 18 and 29 years old with Graves' hyperthyroidism.

The rearrangement links TRBV20-1 to TRBJ1-2; 8 bases are shared with TRBD1. The germline V gene encodes CDR1 DFQATT and CDR2 SNEGSKA (reference sequence). V trimming: 6 bases; J trimming: 0 bases; junction bases outside the gene matches: 6. This CDR3 region has 14 residues. This chain's CDR3 is CSASKTGANYGYTF. CDR3 DNA sequence: TGCAGTGCGTCGAAGACAGGGGCTAACTATGGCTACACCTTC.

This clonotype showed up many times. The chain is built from TRBV28 and TRBJ2-3; TRBD1 matches at 8 bases. From germline, CDR1 is MDHEN and CDR2 SYDVKM. After removal of 3 bases from V and 4 bases from J, the junction contained 12 bases not matched to a gene. The CDR3 covers 17 residues. The CDR3 coding sequence is TGTGCCAGCAGTTTCCTCCCGACAGGGGCAGGCGCAGATACGCAGTATTTT. It is translated as CASSFLPTGAGADTQYF.

The chain joins TRBV5-1 to TRBJ1-1; 7 positions agree with TRBD1. Trimming removed 5 bases from V and 8 bases from J; junction bases left unmatched: 9. From germline, CDR1 is SGHRS and CDR2 YFSETQ. The CDR3 extends over 13 amino acids. CDR3 region: CASREQGREEAFF. DNA of the CDR3: TGCGCCAGCAGGGAACAGGGGCGGGAGGAAGCTTTCTTT.

The CDR3 bases are TGCGCCAGCAGCCAAGAATTTGGGACTAGCGGGAGAAATGAGCAGTTCTTC. Its translation: CASSQEFGTSGRNEQFF. The V gene is TRBV4-1, the J gene TRBJ2-1, with 14 bases identical to TRBD2. This CDR3 is built from 17 residues. In germline, CDR1 is MGHRA, CDR2 YSYEKL. Unmatched junction bases numbered 5, after V lost 0 bases and J lost 7 bases.

The table lists this clonotype with many counts. V gene TRBV15 combines with J gene TRBJ1-1; D not resolved. Germline V gene data show CDR1 as LNHNV and CDR2 as YYDKDF (reference sequence). The CDR3 totals 12 residues. The V and J ends lost 3 bases and 7 bases respectively, with 9 bases between them. This CDR3 is CATSSGRGEAFF. Written as DNA, the CDR3 is TGTGCCACCAGCAGCGGACGGGGTGAAGCTTTCTTT.

This clonotype has just a few counts. The chain joins TRBV24-1 to TRBJ2-5, with D perhaps TRBD2 (5 bases). Germline CDR1 is KGHDR and CDR2 is SFDVKD. V lost 4 bases to trimming and J lost 4 bases, with 15 bases between them. The CDR3 is 15 residues long. The CDR3 DNA reads as TGTGCCACCAGTGACACTGGACTCGCGGGAGAGACCCAGTACTTC. Translating gives CATSDTGLAGETQYF.

This rearrangement joins TRBV28 to TRBJ2-7; tentatively, D is TRBD1 (6 bases). Trimming took 10 bases from V and 3 from J, leaving 19 bases between them. In germline, CDR1 is MDHEN, CDR2 SYDVKM. The CDR3 extends over 14 amino acids. CDR3 bases: TGTGCCATCCAAAATCCGGGACACCTCTACGAGCAGTACTTC. Amino acid sequence: CAIQNPGHLYEQYF.

This clonotype came up many times. The V gene is TRBV7-8, the J gene TRBJ2-2; 8 bases match TRBD2. This CDR3 region has 18 residues. The V gene's germline CDR1 is SGHVS and CDR2 FQNEAQ. Losses at the gene ends were 5 bases for V and 0 bases for J; bases not matched to a gene: 11. This CDR3 reads CASSLTIMGLANTGELFF. The CDR3 bases are TGTGCCAGCAGCCTAACAATCATGGGACTAGCGAACACCGGGGAGCTGTTTTTT.

This clonotype was counted ten times or more. V usage is TRBV6-1 and J usage is TRBJ1-1; D perhaps matches TRBD1 (6 bases). The CDR3 covers 13 residues. The germline V and J ends were trimmed by 5 bases and 3 bases, with 10 bases remaining between them. Germline lookup yields CDR1 MNHNS and CDR2 SASEGT. DNA for the CDR3: TGTGCCAGCAGTACAGGGTCTCACACTGAAGCTTTCTTT. The encoded protein is CASSTGSHTEAFF.

The V and J genes are TRBV24-1 and TRBJ2-5; D could derive from TRBD1 or TRBD2 (5 bases each). The CDR3 has 15 residues. The germline V and J ends were trimmed by 2 bases and 5 bases, with 14 bases remaining between them. The V gene's germline CDR1 is KGHDR and CDR2 SFDVKD. CDR3: CATSDSPRREETQYF. The CDR3, as DNA: TGTGCCACCAGTGATTCCCCACGCAGGGAGGAGACCCAGTACTTC.

The chain has TRBV19 and TRBJ1-5; TRBD1 is a possible D gene (5 bases). Germline CDR1 and CDR2: LNHDA and SQIVND (reference sequence). This CDR3 spans 21 amino acids. Between the trimmed V and J ends, which lost 2 bases and 0 bases, there was a span of 26 bases. CDR3 DNA sequence: TGTGCCAGTAGTATAAGGCCCCGGGGGGTGACCGCGATGTATAGCAATCAGCCCCAGCATTTT. It translates to CASSIRPRGVTAMYSNQPQHF.

This clonotype was observed many times. The chain carries TRBV2 and TRBJ2-7; weak D call: TRBD1 (6 bases). This CDR3 has 12 residues. Germline assignment: CDR1 SNHLY and CDR2 FYNNEI. The V gene lost 5 bases and the J gene lost 4 bases, with 9 bases spanning the gap. In nucleotides, the CDR3 is TGTGCCAGCAGTATCACAGGGTACGAGCAGTACTTC. Protein: CASSITGYEQYF. The variable domain in full, with the rest retrieved from reference TRBV2 and TRBJ2-7, is EPEVTQTPSHQVTQMGQEVILRCVPISNHLYFYWYRQILGQKVEFLVSFYNNEISEKSEIFDDQFSVERPDGSNFTLKIRSTKLEDSAMYFCASSITGYEQYFGPGTRLTVT.

This clonotype appeared a few times. The genes are TRBV18 and TRBJ2-4; the D call may be TRBD1 or TRBD2 (5 bases each). Germline loops: CDR1 KGHSH, CDR2 LQKENI. This CDR3 comprises 15 residues. V dropped 5 bases and J dropped 7 bases, with 18 bases sitting between them. CDR3 region: CASSTAGTGNNIQYF. The CDR3, as DNA: TGTGCCAGCTCAACTGCCGGGACGGGGAATAACATTCAGTACTTC.

This clonotype was seen just once. The rearrangement links TRBV6-1 to TRBJ1-2, with D possibly TRBD1 on 5 matching bases. This CDR3 has 14 amino acids. Trimming removed 2 bases at V and 3 bases at J, with 10 bases between. Germline CDR1 MNHNS, CDR2 SASEGT. Here the CDR3 reads CASSELRQHYGYTF. CDR3 DNA sequence: TGTGCCAGCAGTGAACTTAGACAGCACTATGGCTACACCTTC.

This clonotype was seen more than once but under ten times. This rearrangement joins TRBV6-4 to TRBJ2-1, with unresolved D. The germline V and J ends were trimmed by 5 bases and 5 bases, with 16 bases remaining between them. CDR3 length: 15 amino acids. Looked up from germline, CDR1 is MRHNA and CDR2 is SNTAGT. The CDR3 loop reads CASSSSFLGNNEQFF. The DNA of the CDR3 is TGTGCCAGCAGTTCATCTTTTTTGGGTAACAATGAGCAGTTCTTC.